The TCR beta chain under discussion was sequenced for a study of shared clonotypes between healthy human individuals. The naive CD8 fraction comprised CD45RO-negative cells positively selected for CCR7 and excluded terminally differentiated effector memory CD45RA+ cells. Donors were healthy HIV-negative adults without recent acute infections or vaccinations. V shed 8 bases and J 6 bases; nucleotides not matched to a gene: 8. The CDR3 totals 13 residues. The germline V gene encodes CDR1 ENHRY and CDR2 SYGVKD. Sequencing was performed with immunoSEQ multiplex PCR; in TCRdb, only in-frame clones are kept and a portion is missing. This sample has nearly 2 million clones, with about 95% found just once.

Sequenced sample: naive CD8+ T cells sorted from blood. This receptor was taken from a man younger than 35 in good health. This chain joins TRBV10-3 and TRBJ2-7; 9 bases fit TRBD1. As DNA, the CDR3 is TGTGCCATCGTCGAGGGACAGGGCCTCGAGCAGTACTTC. Its translation: CAIVEGQGLEQYF.